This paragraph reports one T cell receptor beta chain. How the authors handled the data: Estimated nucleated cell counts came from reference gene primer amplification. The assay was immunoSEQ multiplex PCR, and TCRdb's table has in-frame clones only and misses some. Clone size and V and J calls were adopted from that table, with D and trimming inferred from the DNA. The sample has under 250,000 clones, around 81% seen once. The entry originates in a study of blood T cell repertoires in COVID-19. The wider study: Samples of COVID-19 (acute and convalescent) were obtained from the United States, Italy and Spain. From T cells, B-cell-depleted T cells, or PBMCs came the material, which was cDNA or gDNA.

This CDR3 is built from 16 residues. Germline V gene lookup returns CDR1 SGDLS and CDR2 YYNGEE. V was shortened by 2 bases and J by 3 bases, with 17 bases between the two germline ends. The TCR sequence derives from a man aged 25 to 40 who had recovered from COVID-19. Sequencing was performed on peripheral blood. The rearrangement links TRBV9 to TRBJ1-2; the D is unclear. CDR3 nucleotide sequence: TGTGCCAGCAGCGTCTCCCCATCTGATGAGTACTATGGCTACACCTTC. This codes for CASSVSPSDEYYGYTF.